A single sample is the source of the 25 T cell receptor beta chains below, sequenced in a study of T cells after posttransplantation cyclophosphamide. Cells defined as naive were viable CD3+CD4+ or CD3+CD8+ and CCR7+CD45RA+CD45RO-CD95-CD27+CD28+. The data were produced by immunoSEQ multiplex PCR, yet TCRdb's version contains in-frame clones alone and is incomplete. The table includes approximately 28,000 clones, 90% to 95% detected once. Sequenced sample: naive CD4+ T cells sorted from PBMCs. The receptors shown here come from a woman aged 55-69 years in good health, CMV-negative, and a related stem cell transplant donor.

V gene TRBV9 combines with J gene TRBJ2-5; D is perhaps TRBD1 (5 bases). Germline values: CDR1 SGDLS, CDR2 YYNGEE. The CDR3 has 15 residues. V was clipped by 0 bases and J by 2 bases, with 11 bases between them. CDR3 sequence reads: CASSVGAGQQETQYF. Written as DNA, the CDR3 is TGTGCCAGCAGCGTAGGGGCAGGGCAACAAGAGACCCAGTACTTC.

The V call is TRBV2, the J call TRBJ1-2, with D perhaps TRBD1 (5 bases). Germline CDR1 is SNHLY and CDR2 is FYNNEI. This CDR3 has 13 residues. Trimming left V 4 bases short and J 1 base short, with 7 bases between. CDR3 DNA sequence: TGTGCCAGCAGTGTTGACAGTAACTATGGCTACACCTTC. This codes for CASSVDSNYGYTF.

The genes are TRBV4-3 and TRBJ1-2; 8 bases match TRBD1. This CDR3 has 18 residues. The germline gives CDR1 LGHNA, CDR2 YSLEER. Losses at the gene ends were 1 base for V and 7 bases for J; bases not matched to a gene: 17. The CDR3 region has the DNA TGCGCCAGCAGCCAAGCCTGGACAGGGTTTTCTGGGTCTCCTGGCTACACCTTC. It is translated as CASSQAWTGFSGSPGYTF.

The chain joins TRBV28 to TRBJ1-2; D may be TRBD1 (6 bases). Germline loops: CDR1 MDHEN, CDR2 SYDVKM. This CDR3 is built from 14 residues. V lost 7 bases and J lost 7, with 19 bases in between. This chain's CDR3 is CASIWGGALVGYTF. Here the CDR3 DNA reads TGTGCCAGCATTTGGGGGGGCGCCCTTGTTGGCTACACCTTC.

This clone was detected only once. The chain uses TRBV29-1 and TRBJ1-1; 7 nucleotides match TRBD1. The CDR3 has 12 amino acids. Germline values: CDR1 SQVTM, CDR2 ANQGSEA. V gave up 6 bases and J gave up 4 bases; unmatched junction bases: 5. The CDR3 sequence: CSVEGTVTEAFF. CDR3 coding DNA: TGCAGCGTGGAGGGGACAGTCACTGAAGCTTTCTTT.

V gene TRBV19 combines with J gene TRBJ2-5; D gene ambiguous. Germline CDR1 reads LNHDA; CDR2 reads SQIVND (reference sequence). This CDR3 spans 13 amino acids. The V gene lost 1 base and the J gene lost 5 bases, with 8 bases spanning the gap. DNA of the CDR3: TGTGCCAGTAGTATAGGGAGTGCCGAGACCCAGTACTTC. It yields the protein CASSIGSAETQYF.

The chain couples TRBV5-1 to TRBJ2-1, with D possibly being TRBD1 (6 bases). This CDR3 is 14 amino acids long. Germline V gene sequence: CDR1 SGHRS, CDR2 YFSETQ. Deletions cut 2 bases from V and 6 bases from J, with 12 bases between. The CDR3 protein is CASSLNRDRNEQFF. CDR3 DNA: TGCGCCAGCAGCTTAAACAGGGACCGCAATGAGCAGTTCTTC.

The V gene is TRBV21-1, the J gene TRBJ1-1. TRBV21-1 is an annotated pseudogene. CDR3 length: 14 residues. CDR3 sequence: CASTKGGGNTEAFF. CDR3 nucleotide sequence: TGTGCCAGCACCAAAGGGGGGGGGAACACTGAAGCTTTCTTT.

CDR3 protein: CASSLVAEANYGYTF. The CDR3 DNA reads TGTGCCAGCAGCTTGGTGGCAGAAGCTAACTATGGCTACACCTTC. The chain has TRBV5-6 and TRBJ1-2; D call uncertain. CDR3 size: 15 residues. Germline V CDR1 and CDR2: SGHDT, YYEEEE. V lost 0 bases, J lost 0 bases, and 9 bases lay in between.

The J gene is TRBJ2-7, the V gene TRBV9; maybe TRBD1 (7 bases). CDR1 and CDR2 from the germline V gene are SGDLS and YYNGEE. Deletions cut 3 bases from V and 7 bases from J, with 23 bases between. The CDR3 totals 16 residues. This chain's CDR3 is CASSAQGGRLGEEQYF. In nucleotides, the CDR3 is TGTGCCAGCAGCGCCCAGGGGGGAAGACTTGGGGAAGAGCAGTACTTC.

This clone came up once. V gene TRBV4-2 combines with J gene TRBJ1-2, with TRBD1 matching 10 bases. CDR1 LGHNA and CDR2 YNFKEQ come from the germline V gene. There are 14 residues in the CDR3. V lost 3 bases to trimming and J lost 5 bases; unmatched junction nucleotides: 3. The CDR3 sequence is CASSQSDRGYGYTF. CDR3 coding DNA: TGTGCCAGCAGCCAGTCGGACAGGGGGTATGGCTACACCTTC.

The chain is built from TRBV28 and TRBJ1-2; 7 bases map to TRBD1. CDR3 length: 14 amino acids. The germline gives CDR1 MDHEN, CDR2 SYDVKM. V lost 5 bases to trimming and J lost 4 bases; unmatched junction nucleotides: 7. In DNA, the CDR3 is TGTGCCAGCAGTCTACAGGGGCCAGGCTATGGCTACACCTTC. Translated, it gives CASSLQGPGYGYTF.

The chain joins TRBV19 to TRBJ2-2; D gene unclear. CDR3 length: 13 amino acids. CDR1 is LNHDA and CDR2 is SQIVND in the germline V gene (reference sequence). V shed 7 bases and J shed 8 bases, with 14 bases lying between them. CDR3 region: CASTRVPEGELFF. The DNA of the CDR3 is TGTGCCAGTACTCGGGTGCCTGAGGGGGAGCTGTTTTTT.

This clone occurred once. CDR3 DNA sequence: TGTGCCAGCAGCGTAGCGGGACAGGGGGCGGTCGGCGAGCAGTACTTC. Protein: CASSVAGQGAVGEQYF. The chain couples TRBV9 to TRBJ2-7; 12 bases align to TRBD1. Germline CDR1 SGDLS, CDR2 YYNGEE. CDR3 size: 16 residues. J gave up 6 bases and V 0 bases, and 7 bases lay outside the gene matches.

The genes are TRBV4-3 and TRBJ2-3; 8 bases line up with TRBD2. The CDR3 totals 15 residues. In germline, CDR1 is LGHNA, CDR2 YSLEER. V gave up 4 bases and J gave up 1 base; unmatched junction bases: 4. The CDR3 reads CASSLSGGGTDTQYF. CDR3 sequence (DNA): TGCGCCAGCAGCCTCAGCGGGGGTGGCACAGATACGCAGTATTTT.

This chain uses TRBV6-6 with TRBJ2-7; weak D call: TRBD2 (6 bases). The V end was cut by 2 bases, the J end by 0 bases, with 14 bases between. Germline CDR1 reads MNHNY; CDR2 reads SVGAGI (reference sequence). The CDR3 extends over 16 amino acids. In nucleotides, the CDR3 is TGTGCCAGCAGTTACGGCGTAGCGGAAAGCTCCTACGAGCAGTACTTC. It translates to CASSYGVAESSYEQYF.

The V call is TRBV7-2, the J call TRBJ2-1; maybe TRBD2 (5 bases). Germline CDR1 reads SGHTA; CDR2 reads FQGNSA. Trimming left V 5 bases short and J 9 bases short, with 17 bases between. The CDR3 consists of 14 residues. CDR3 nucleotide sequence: TGTGCCAGCAGCCTCCCCGGGGAGCCCAGTGAGCAGTTCTTC. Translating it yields CASSLPGEPSEQFF. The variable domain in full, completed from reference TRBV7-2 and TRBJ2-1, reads GAGVSQSPSNKVTEKGKDVELRCDPISGHTALYWYRQSLGQGLEFLIYFQGNSAPDKSGLPSDRFSAERTGGSVSTLTIQRTQQEDSAVYLCASSLPGEPSEQFFGPGTRLTVL.

This CDR3 reads CASSPGQALGGYGYTF. The CDR3 DNA reads as TGCGCCAGCAGCCCAGGACAGGCCCTAGGGGGCTATGGCTACACCTTC. The chain employs TRBV5-1 and TRBJ1-2; 7 bases are a match to TRBD1. Trimming cost V 4 bases and J 4 bases; bases outside gene matches: 13. The CDR3 sequence is 16 residues long. Germline V gene lookup returns CDR1 SGHRS and CDR2 YFSETQ.

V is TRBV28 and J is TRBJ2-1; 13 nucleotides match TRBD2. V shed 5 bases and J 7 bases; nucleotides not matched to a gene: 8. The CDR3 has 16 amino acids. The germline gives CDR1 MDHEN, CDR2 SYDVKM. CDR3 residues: CASSPITSGRVNEQFF. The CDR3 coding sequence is TGTGCCAGCAGTCCCATAACTAGCGGGAGGGTAAATGAGCAGTTCTTC.

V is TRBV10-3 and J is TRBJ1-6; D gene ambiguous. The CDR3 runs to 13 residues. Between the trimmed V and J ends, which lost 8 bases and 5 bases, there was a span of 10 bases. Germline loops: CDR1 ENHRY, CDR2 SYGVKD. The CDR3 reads CAILPGDNSPLHF. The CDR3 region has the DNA TGTGCCATCCTGCCCGGGGATAATTCACCCCTCCACTTT.

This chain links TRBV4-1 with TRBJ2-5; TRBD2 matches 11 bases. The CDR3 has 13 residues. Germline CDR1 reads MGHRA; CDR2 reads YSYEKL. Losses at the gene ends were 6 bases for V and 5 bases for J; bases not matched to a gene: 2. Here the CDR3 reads CASRLAGEETQYF. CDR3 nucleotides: TGCGCCAGCAGACTAGCGGGAGAGGAGACCCAGTACTTC.

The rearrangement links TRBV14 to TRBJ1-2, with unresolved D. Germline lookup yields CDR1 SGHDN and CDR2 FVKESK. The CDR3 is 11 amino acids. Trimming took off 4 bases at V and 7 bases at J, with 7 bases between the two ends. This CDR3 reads CASSPGAGYTF. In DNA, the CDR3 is TGTGCCAGCAGCCCGGGTGCTGGCTACACCTTC.

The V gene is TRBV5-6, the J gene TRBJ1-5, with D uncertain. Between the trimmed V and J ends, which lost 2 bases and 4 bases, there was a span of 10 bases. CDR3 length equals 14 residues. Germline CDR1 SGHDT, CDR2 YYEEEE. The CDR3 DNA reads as TGTGCCAGCAGCTTAGCGGGAAGAAATCAGCCCCAGCATTTT. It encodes CASSLAGRNQPQHF.

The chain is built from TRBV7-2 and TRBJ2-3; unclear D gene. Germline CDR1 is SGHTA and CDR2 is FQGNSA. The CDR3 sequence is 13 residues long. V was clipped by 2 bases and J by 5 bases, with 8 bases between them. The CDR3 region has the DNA TGTGCCAGCAGCTTAAGTTTGAGAGATACGCAGTATTTT. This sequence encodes CASSLSLRDTQYF.

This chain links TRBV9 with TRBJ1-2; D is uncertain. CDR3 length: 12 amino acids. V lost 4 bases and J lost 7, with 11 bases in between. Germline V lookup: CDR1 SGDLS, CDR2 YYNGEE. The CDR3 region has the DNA TGTGCCAGCAGCCCCGACATTAGTGGCTACACCTTC. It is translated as CASSPDISGYTF.